Shown below are 18 T cell receptor beta chains from a single sample sequenced in a study of CD8 T cells in Susac syndrome. About 0.45 to 1 ug RNA was reverse transcribed with random hexamers. In TCRdb, the immunoSEQ multiplex PCR reads were re-called with MiXCR into one record per CDR3 protein. The data hold under 200,000 distinct CDR3 sequences, with around 95% observed a single time. The sequencing sample was made of CD8+ T cells from PBMCs. The receptors derive from a human donor with multiple sclerosis.

The chain joins TRBV9 to TRBJ1-4, with a possible D match to TRBD1 (6 bases). The CDR3 is 14 amino acids. Per the germline V gene, CDR1 is SGDLS and CDR2 is YYNGEE. Trimming took 0 bases from V and 6 from J, leaving 9 bases between them. The CDR3 here is CASSVEGEDEKLFF. DNA for the CDR3: TGTGCCAGCAGCGTAGAGGGGGAGGATGAAAAACTGTTTTTT.

V is TRBV27 and J is TRBJ2-7; TRBD1 agrees at 7 bases. Germline CDR1 and CDR2: MNHEY and SMNVEV (reference sequence). V lost 4 bases to trimming and J lost 0 bases; unmatched junction nucleotides: 9. This CDR3 has 16 residues. The CDR3 coding sequence is TGTGCCAGCAGTTACCTACCGACAGGGAGCTCCTACGAGCAGTACTTC. Protein: CASSYLPTGSSYEQYF.

The rearrangement links TRBV19 to TRBJ2-5; 7 bases fit TRBD1. CDR1 is LNHDA, CDR2 SQIVND, per germline (reference sequence). Trimming removed 5 bases from V and 2 bases from J; junction bases left unmatched: 8. This CDR3 spans 15 amino acids. CDR3 DNA: TGTGCCAGTAGTCCCCGGGACAGTAAACAAGAGACCCAGTACTTC. The encoded protein is CASSPRDSKQETQYF.

This sequence joins TRBV9 and TRBJ1-2, with D uncertain. Germline assignment: CDR1 SGDLS and CDR2 YYNGEE. Trimming removed 4 bases from V and 4 bases from J, with 17 bases in between. This CDR3 has 15 amino acids. The DNA for the CDR3 is TGTGCCAGCAGCTTCCTAGATAGAGGAAGCTATGGCTACACCTTC. Its translation: CASSFLDRGSYGYTF.

This clonotype was found many times. The rearrangement joins TRBV27 to TRBJ2-7; the D is unclear. Trimming took off 5 bases at V and 0 bases at J, with 5 bases between the two ends. The CDR3 contains 12 residues. CDR1 and CDR2 from the germline V gene are MNHEY and SMNVEV (reference sequence). The CDR3 DNA sequence: TGTGCCAGCAGTCCGAGCTCCTACGAGCAGTACTTC. Translation gives CASSPSSYEQYF.

The genes are TRBV25-1 and TRBJ2-1, with unresolved D. From germline, CDR1 is MGHDK and CDR2 SYGVNS. V gave up 3 bases and J gave up 6 bases, with 6 bases separating them. This CDR3 has 12 amino acids. The CDR3 is CASSDLSNEQFF. DNA for the CDR3: TGTGCCAGCAGTGATTTGAGCAATGAGCAGTTCTTC.

The chain uses TRBV4-2 and TRBJ2-1; D remains unclear. This CDR3 has 10 amino acids. V gave up 3 bases and J gave up 7 bases, with 1 base separating them. Germline V gene data show CDR1 as LGHNA and CDR2 as YNFKEQ. The CDR3 DNA sequence: TGTGCCAGCAGCCAGAATGAGCAGTTCTTC. Residues: CASSQNEQFF.

The chain carries TRBV20-1 and TRBJ2-1, with 12 bases that match TRBD2. V lost 6 bases and J lost 2; bases outside the gene matches: 11. This CDR3 region has 17 residues. Per the germline V gene, CDR1 is DFQATT and CDR2 is SNEGSKA (reference sequence). This chain's CDR3 is CSAPAPSGGATYNEQFF. As DNA, the CDR3 is TGCAGTGCCCCGGCGCCTAGCGGGGGGGCAACCTACAATGAGCAGTTCTTC.

This clonotype was counted a single time. J is TRBJ1-1 and V is TRBV13, with TRBD1 matching over 9 bases. Trimming cost V 5 bases and J 5 bases; bases outside gene matches: 6. The CDR3 runs 14 residues. Germline CDR1 PRHDT, CDR2 FYEKMQ (reference sequence). The DNA for the CDR3 is TGTGCCAGCAGCCTGAAGGACAGGGGAACTGAAGCTTTCTTT. Amino acids: CASSLKDRGTEAFF.

The V and J genes are TRBV13 and TRBJ1-2; D not resolved. The germline V gene encodes CDR1 PRHDT and CDR2 FYEKMQ (reference sequence). V lost 0 bases and J 4 bases, leaving 12 bases between the germline ends. The CDR3 runs 15 residues. CDR3 nucleotide sequence: TGTGCCAGCAGCTTAGGGGTGGAAGGACCCTATGGCTACACCTTC. This translates into CASSLGVEGPYGYTF.

The genes are TRBV27 and TRBJ2-7, with 9 bases matching TRBD2. This CDR3 is built from 16 residues. V lost 6 bases to trimming and J lost 6 bases; unmatched junction nucleotides: 15. Germline V gene data show CDR1 as MNHEY and CDR2 as SMNVEV (reference sequence). CDR3 residues: CASSPRTGTSRREQYF. The CDR3 bases are TGTGCCAGCAGCCCCCGTACGGGGACTAGCAGGCGCGAGCAGTACTTC.

J is TRBJ2-5 and V is TRBV3-1; TRBD2 matches at 8 bases. CDR3 length: 17 amino acids. Losses at the gene ends were 1 base for V and 1 base for J; bases not matched to a gene: 8. Germline CDR1 reads LGHDT; CDR2 reads YNNKEL (reference sequence). This chain's CDR3 is CASSQVVLAAIQETQYF. The CDR3 coding sequence is TGTGCCAGCAGCCAAGTGGTACTAGCGGCCATCCAAGAGACCCAGTACTTC.

This clonotype was recorded only once. J is TRBJ2-7 and V is TRBV27; no definite D call. V was cut by 0 bases and J by 5 bases, with 11 bases left in between. Germline V lookup: CDR1 MNHEY, CDR2 SMNVEV (reference sequence). The CDR3 is 14 residues long. The CDR3 is CASSLSGGHHEQYF. DNA for the CDR3: TGTGCCAGCAGTTTATCTGGCGGTCACCACGAGCAGTACTTC.

In its sample, this clonotype was seen once. The V call is TRBV20-1, the J call TRBJ2-3; no definite D call. The CDR3 is 12 amino acids. Germline V lookup: CDR1 DFQATT, CDR2 SNEGSKA (reference sequence). Trimming shortened V by 3 bases and J by 4 bases, and 8 bases separated the two germline ends. The CDR3 protein is CSARALSDTQYF. The DNA for the CDR3 is TGCAGTGCTAGGGCCCTCTCAGATACGCAGTATTTT.

This chain joins TRBV9 and TRBJ2-1; no clear D gene. Germline V lookup: CDR1 SGDLS, CDR2 YYNGEE. This CDR3 contains 16 residues. V shed 0 bases and J shed 0 bases, with 10 bases lying between them. CDR3 in amino acids: CASSVGQSSSYNEQFF. In nucleotides, the CDR3 is TGTGCCAGCAGCGTAGGTCAGTCCAGCTCCTACAATGAGCAGTTCTTC.

The chain couples TRBV2 to TRBJ2-4; D is uncertain. The CDR3 has 12 amino acids. Germline CDR1 is SNHLY and CDR2 is FYNNEI. V was clipped by 8 bases and J by 1 base, with 6 bases between them. CDR3 DNA: TGTGCCAGCTTATCCGCCAAAAACATTCAGTACTTC. Translated: CASLSAKNIQYF. The full variable domain, with the rest looked up from reference TRBV2 and TRBJ2-4, is EPEVTQTPSHQVTQMGQEVILRCVPISNHLYFYWYRQILGQKVEFLVSFYNNEISEKSEIFDDQFSVERPDGSNFTLKIRSTKLEDSAMYFCASLSAKNIQYFGAGTRLSVL.

The chain joins TRBV2 to TRBJ2-1; 13 bases align to TRBD2. V shed 6 bases and J 8 bases; nucleotides not matched to a gene: 7. Germline V gives CDR1 SNHLY, CDR2 FYNNEI. The length of the CDR3 is 15 residues. CDR3 residues: CASRSGTSGVHEQFF. DNA of the CDR3: TGTGCCAGCAGGTCCGGGACTAGCGGGGTACATGAGCAGTTCTTC.

This rearrangement joins TRBV18 to TRBJ2-7; possibly TRBD1 for D (6 bases). CDR1 is KGHSH and CDR2 is LQKENI in the germline V gene. Trimming cost V 3 bases and J 3 bases, with 12 bases left between them. The CDR3 loop spans 14 amino acids. CDR3 sequence reads: CASSPETGFYEQYF. DNA for the CDR3: TGTGCCAGCTCACCGGAGACAGGTTTCTACGAGCAGTACTTC.